The T cell receptor beta chain under discussion was sequenced for a study of T cells after yellow fever vaccination. Whole-study findings and limits: Once the booster was given, most primary-vaccination clones reappeared, at 95% to 97% for CD4 and around 90% for CD8.

In TCRdb, the 5' RACE reads were re-called with MiXCR into one record per CDR3 protein. The table shows about 320,000 distinct CDR3 sequences, with around a tenth occurring only once. The table lists this clonotype with a few counts. What it binds is unknown. The length of the CDR3 is 15 residues. Trimming cost V 2 bases and J 6 bases; bases outside gene matches: 5. This TCR came from a man between 18 and 35 years old who received the YFV17D yellow fever vaccine. Material: CD4+ T cells sorted from PBMCs, obtained 45 days after the yellow fever booster vaccination. J is TRBJ2-5 and V is TRBV12-3 or TRBV12-4; 11 bases agree with TRBD2. CDR3 nucleotide sequence: TGTGCCAGCAGTTTATTCCTAGCGGGGGGTCAGACCCAGTACTTC. Translation gives CASSLFLAGGQTQYF.